This is a list of T cell receptor beta chains from one sample in a study of early stage breast cancer tumors. Assay used: immunoSEQ multiplex PCR; TCRdb lists only in-frame clones, some missing. The data show about 72,000 clones, with roughly 80% seen just once and 3.5% held by the top ten. Sequencing used blood. Receptor source: a person between 55 and 70 years old with breast cancer. Each CDR3 is given with its conserved first and last residue. A D gene is named only where the DNA matches it firmly. Some rows have no size entry. The others give once, few or many, or a class for an expanded clone.

D gene	J gene	CDR3 length	V gene	clone size	CDR3 DNA	CDR3 protein
TRBD2	TRBJ2-1	11	TRBV11-2	-	TGTGCCAGCAGCCCCGGGAGGGCGCAGTTCTTC	CASSPGRAQFF
-	TRBJ2-3	14	TRBV29-1	-	TGCAGCGTTGGTTTGGACCGAGGCGCAGATACGCAGTATTTT	CSVGLDRGADTQYF
TRBD1	TRBJ2-3	14	TRBV6-1	-	TGTGCCAGCAGTGATAGGGGGCGGACAGATACGCAGTATTTT	CASSDRGRTDTQYF
-	TRBJ2-7	15	TRBV6-6	-	TGTGCCAGCAGTTACCCTGAGCGTTCTTCCTACGAGCAGTACTTC	CASSYPERSSYEQYF
TRBD1	TRBJ2-7	12	TRBV7-9	-	TGTGCCAGCTTGGGGACAGAGTACGAGCAGTACTTC	CASLGTEYEQYF
-	TRBJ2-3	14	TRBV19	-	TGTGCCAGGGAACAGCCCCTAATCACAGATACGCAGTATTTT	CAREQPLITDTQYF
-	TRBJ1-5	17	TRBV5-6	-	TGTGCCAGCAGCCGCGCAACCCCAGGGCTTGGCAATCAGCCCCAGCATTTT	CASSRATPGLGNQPQHF
-	TRBJ2-1	14	TRBV6-5	-	TGTGCCAGCAGCCCCCCCCATTCCGACAATGAGCAGTTCTTC	CASSPPHSDNEQFF
-	TRBJ2-1	15	TRBV5-4	once	TGTGCCAGCAGCTTGGGAGCGGCCTTATACAATGAGCAGTTCTTC	CASSLGAALYNEQFF
TRBD2	TRBJ2-5	15	TRBV5-1	-	TGCGCCAGCAGCTTAGGCGGGGGATCCGTGGAGACCCAGTACTTC	CASSLGGGSVETQYF
TRBD1	TRBJ2-2	14	TRBV18	-	TGTGCCAGCTCACGAGCGACAGGGGATAAGGAGCTGTTTTTT	CASSRATGDKELFF
-	TRBJ2-7	12	TRBV11-3	-	TGTGCCAGCCGGGGCAGGACTTCCGAGCAGTACTTC	CASRGRTSEQYF
-	TRBJ2-7	17	TRBV10-2	-	TGCGCCAGCACCCCCGGACCGACACTCGGCTCCGTATACGAGCAGTACTTC	CASTPGPTLGSVYEQYF